This T cell receptor (beta chain) was sequenced during a study of yellow fever vaccine responses in identical twins. Overall study findings and caveats: Twins' T cell vaccine responses reportedly looked partly convergent, partly personalized.

With respect to this clonotype: What it binds is unknown.

TCRdb itself ran the RT-PCR reads through MiXCR, one entry per CDR3 protein. The sample carries about 34,000 distinct CDR3 sequences, 50% to 65% recorded once. This sample comprised T cells from blood (PBMCs), unsorted or a sorted subset (not recorded which), obtained before or after yellow fever vaccination (not recorded which). The clonotype was recovered from a woman under 30 who received the yellow fever vaccine.

The CDR3 sequence: CASSLRGNPSEAFF. In nucleotides, the CDR3 is TGTGCCAGCAGTTTACGGGGGAATCCCTCTGAAGCTTTCTTT. The genes are TRBV12-3 or TRBV12-4 and TRBJ1-1, with D possibly TRBD1 on 5 matching bases. The CDR3 has 14 amino acids. The V end was cut by 2 bases, the J end by 6 bases, with 13 bases between.